One sample yielded the 14 T cell receptor beta chains listed below, sequenced in a study of shared clonotypes between healthy human individuals. The repertoire was sequenced with immunoSEQ multiplex PCR; TCRdb's copy has only in-frame clones and lacks some. Among about 580,000 clones listed, roughly 98% were seen once. The naive CD8 fraction comprised CD45RO-negative cells positively selected for CCR7 and excluded terminally differentiated effector memory CD45RA+ cells. Sequenced sample: naive CD8+ T cells sorted from blood. Receptors were obtained from a man younger than 40 in good health.

This clone was seen once. J is TRBJ1-2 and V is TRBV28; D is uncertain. The CDR3 has 15 residues. Germline V gene sequence: CDR1 MDHEN, CDR2 SYDVKM. V shed 6 bases and J shed 5 bases, with 19 bases lying between them. DNA of the CDR3: TGTGCCAGCAGCCAACTGAAATCCGCTTTTTATGGCTACACCTTC. Its protein is CASSQLKSAFYGYTF.

The chain links TRBV10-3 to TRBJ2-3; 7 bases line up with TRBD1. V was pared by 6 bases and J by 6 bases, with 6 bases of the junction left unmatched. CDR3 size: 13 residues. Per germline, CDR1 ENHRY and CDR2 SYGVKD. CDR3 nucleotide sequence: TGTGCCATCAGCCCGGGACAGAGGGATACGCAGTATTTT. It yields the protein CAISPGQRDTQYF.

The CDR3 DNA reads as TGCGCCAGCAGCCCCCGCTCGGGCCCCCAAGAGACCCAGTACTTC. This translates into CASSPRSGPQETQYF. The genes are TRBV4-3 and TRBJ2-5; the D is unclear. There are 15 residues in the CDR3. In germline, CDR1 is LGHNA, CDR2 YSLEER. V was clipped by 4 bases and J by 1 base, with 13 bases between them.

The rearrangement uses TRBV7-6 and TRBJ2-1, with 12 bases aligning to TRBD2. The V and J ends lost 5 bases and 0 bases, in that order; junction bases with no gene match: 11. This CDR3 has 19 amino acids. Germline CDR1 reads SGHVS; CDR2 reads FNYEAQ. CDR3 loop: CASSHAGLAGTYSYNEQFF. Here the CDR3 DNA reads TGTGCCAGCAGCCATGCGGGACTAGCGGGCACATACTCCTACAATGAGCAGTTCTTC.

This clone was observed a single time. This rearrangement joins TRBV28 to TRBJ2-7; 10 bases line up with TRBD2. The CDR3 has 15 residues. The V gene's germline CDR1 is MDHEN and CDR2 SYDVKM. J gave up 5 bases and V 5 bases, and 9 bases lay outside the gene matches. This CDR3 reads CASSKREGQSDEQYF. In nucleotides, the CDR3 is TGTGCCAGCAGTAAGCGGGAGGGCCAATCTGACGAGCAGTACTTC.

This chain joins TRBV19 and TRBJ2-4, with TRBD2 as a possible D gene (5 bases). The CDR3 loop spans 15 amino acids. The V end lost 1 base, the J end lost 0 bases, and 7 bases lay between the germline ends. The germline CDR1 and CDR2 sequences are LNHDA and SQIVND (reference sequence). CDR3: CASSIAAGAKNIQYF. In DNA form, the CDR3 reads TGTGCCAGTAGTATAGCCGCGGGAGCCAAAAACATTCAGTACTTC.

The chain employs TRBV7-9 and TRBJ1-1, with 7 bases matching TRBD1. The CDR3 is 16 residues long. Germline loops: CDR1 SEHNR, CDR2 FQNEAQ (reference sequence). V lost 5 bases and J lost 2; bases outside the gene matches: 11. In DNA form, the CDR3 reads TGTGCCAGCAGCCCCCCCCTCGGAGGGGGCAACACTGAAGCTTTCTTT. Its translation: CASSPPLGGGNTEAFF.

The chain recombines TRBV7-8 with TRBJ2-7; D possibly matches TRBD1 or TRBD2 (5 bases each). CDR1 and CDR2 (germline): SGHVS, FQNEAQ. This CDR3 is 14 amino acids long. Trimming stripped 4 bases from V and 1 base from J, with 11 bases between. In DNA, the CDR3 is TGTGCCAGCAGCTCGACGGGGCAGTCCTACGAGCAGTACTTC. Its protein is CASSSTGQSYEQYF.

The table lists this clone with a count of one. The chain joins TRBV7-6 to TRBJ2-7; 9 nucleotides line up with TRBD1. Germline loops: CDR1 SGHVS, CDR2 FNYEAQ. Trimming removed 0 bases from V and 4 bases from J; junction bases left unmatched: 1. The CDR3 covers 14 residues. In DNA form, the CDR3 reads TGTGCCAGCAGCTTAGCGGGACAGGGTTACGAGCAGTACTTC. Amino acids: CASSLAGQGYEQYF.

The chain uses TRBV7-6 and TRBJ2-1, with 12 bases lining up with TRBD2. With V trimmed by 4 bases and J by 4 bases, 5 bases remained unmatched. This CDR3 region has 16 residues. The germline CDR1 and CDR2 sequences are SGHVS and FNYEAQ. CDR3 loop: CASSYTTSGSYNEQFF. The CDR3 nucleotides read TGTGCCAGCAGCTATACGACTAGCGGGAGTTACAATGAGCAGTTCTTC.

The chain has TRBV9 and TRBJ1-5; D ambiguous. This CDR3 is built from 13 residues. Deletions cut 2 bases from V and 7 bases from J, with 10 bases between. Germline V gives CDR1 SGDLS, CDR2 YYNGEE. In nucleotides, the CDR3 is TGTGCCAGCAGCGTTGGTAACGGGCAGCCCCAGCATTTT. Its translation is CASSVGNGQPQHF.

V is TRBV5-4 and J is TRBJ2-2, with TRBD1 identical over 12 bases. V shed 6 bases, J shed 7 bases, and the junction held 7 bases outside the gene matches. The germline CDR1 and CDR2 sequences are SGHNT and YYREEE (reference sequence). The CDR3 contains 15 residues. The CDR3 DNA follows: TGTGCCAGCATACCCGGGACAGGGGGCATCGGGGAGCTGTTTTTT. This gives the protein CASIPGTGGIGELFF.

This rearrangement joins TRBV6-1 to TRBJ2-3; D possibly corresponds to TRBD1 (6 bases). V was shortened by 2 bases and J by 2 bases, with 14 bases between the two germline ends. This CDR3 is 16 amino acids long. Germline V CDR1 and CDR2: MNHNS, SASEGT. The CDR3 region has the DNA TGTGCCAGCAGTGAATGGTTCGGGGACACCACAGATACGCAGTATTTT. Its translation is CASSEWFGDTTDTQYF.

This clone was picked up one time. The chain combines TRBV6-5 with TRBJ2-7, with 7 nucleotides matching TRBD1. Germline V gene data show CDR1 as MNHEY and CDR2 as SVGAGI. The V and J ends lost 7 bases and 3 bases, in that order; junction bases with no gene match: 6. CDR3 length: 13 residues. The CDR3 spells CASTGRDSYEQYF. CDR3 DNA sequence: TGTGCCAGCACCGGCAGGGACAGCTACGAGCAGTACTTC.